One sample yielded the 32 T cell receptor beta chains listed below, sequenced in a study of vaccination and CD4 T cells after COVID-19. Sample time point: late sampling 161 to 241 days after vaccination in three convalescent patients. Each CDR3 protein is one row after TCRdb ran MiXCR on the PCR reads. The sample consists of 26,000 or so distinct CDR3 sequences, roughly 50% of them appearing once. Material: CD4+ T cells from blood, obtained about 7 months after SARS-CoV-2 vaccination. The source of these receptors is a human donor who had recovered from COVID-19.

This chain links TRBV28 with TRBJ2-5, with 8 positions matching TRBD1. J gave up 11 bases and V 2 bases, and 4 bases lay outside the gene matches. Germline V gives CDR1 MDHEN, CDR2 SYDVKM. This CDR3 is 12 amino acids long. The CDR3 region has the DNA TGTGCCAGCAGTTTAAGACAGGGGAATCAGTACTTC. This translates into CASSLRQGNQYF.

This clonotype was counted between two and nine times. This chain links TRBV10-1 with TRBJ2-7; 8 bases fit TRBD2. This CDR3 region has 14 residues. Trimming took 6 bases from V and 2 from J; bases not matched to a gene: 6. Germline loops: CDR1 WNHNN, CDR2 SYGVQD (reference sequence). Here the CDR3 reads CASSTAGDPYEQYF. DNA of the CDR3: TGCGCCAGCAGCACAGCGGGGGACCCCTACGAGCAGTACTTC.

This rearrangement joins TRBV19 to TRBJ1-5; 7 bases agree with TRBD1. The CDR3 length is 16 residues. Germline V CDR1 and CDR2: LNHDA, SQIVND (reference sequence). The V gene end was trimmed by 1 base and the J gene end by 9 bases; junction bases not matched to a gene: 12. The CDR3 region has the DNA TGTGCCAGTAGTATAGGACCGACAGGGCGCTCTTGGCCCCAGCATTTT. Its protein product is CASSIGPTGRSWPQHF.

V and J are TRBV6-1 and TRBJ2-7; no clear D gene. V lost 8 bases to trimming and J lost 2 bases, with 34 bases between them. Germline V gene data show CDR1 as MNHNS and CDR2 as SASEGT. This CDR3 spans 20 amino acids. The CDR3 sequence: CASGNWVRPALQTTTYEQYF. The CDR3 region has the DNA TGTGCCAGCGGTAATTGGGTCCGGCCAGCCCTTCAAACCACCACCTACGAGCAGTACTTC.

This sequence joins TRBV20-1 and TRBJ1-2; D is ambiguous. The V and J ends lost 0 bases and 4 bases respectively, with 9 bases between them. Per the germline V gene, CDR1 is DFQATT and CDR2 is SNEGSKA (reference sequence). The length of the CDR3 is 13 residues. Here the CDR3 DNA reads TGCAGTGCTAGAGATTTGCAGAGCTATGGCTACACCTTC. The encoded protein is CSARDLQSYGYTF.

V usage is TRBV19 and J usage is TRBJ1-2; D ambiguous. The germline V gene has CDR1 LNHDA and CDR2 SQIVND (reference sequence). V was trimmed by 4 bases and J by 1 base, leaving 19 bases between them. The CDR3 is 17 residues long. The CDR3 DNA sequence: TGTGCCAGTAGTAGCCGGGCCGGCGGTAGAGTTAACTATGGCTACACCTTC. Protein sequence: CASSSRAGGRVNYGYTF.

This clonotype occurred a few times. The V gene is TRBV29-1, the J gene TRBJ1-2, with 7 nucleotides matching TRBD1. This CDR3 has 12 amino acids. The V gene end was trimmed by 5 bases and the J gene end by 2 bases; junction bases not matched to a gene: 2. The V gene's germline CDR1 is SQVTM and CDR2 ANQGSEA. Here the CDR3 reads CSVRTGNYGYTF. DNA of the CDR3: TGCAGCGTTCGGACAGGCAACTATGGCTACACCTTC.

This clonotype was seen a handful of times. This chain connects TRBV19 to TRBJ1-1; TRBD1 agrees at 10 bases. J was trimmed by 5 bases and V by 8 bases; bases with no gene match: 8. The CDR3 loop spans 14 amino acids. Germline lookup yields CDR1 LNHDA and CDR2 SQIVND (reference sequence). The CDR3 DNA follows: TGTGCCAGTTCAGCGACAGGGGGCACGACTGAAGCTTTCTTT. This encodes CASSATGGTTEAFF.

CDR3 sequence reads: CASSLGMGTDTEAFF. CDR3 in DNA: TGTGCCAGCAGCTTAGGGATGGGCACGGACACTGAAGCTTTCTTT. V is TRBV11-2 and J is TRBJ1-1; no firm D call. V was trimmed by 1 base and J by 3 bases, leaving 12 bases between them. The CDR3 totals 15 residues. CDR1 is SGHAT, CDR2 FQNNGV, per germline.

The chain recombines TRBV28 with TRBJ1-5, with D unclear. V lost 3 bases and J 7 bases, leaving 4 bases between the germline ends. CDR1 is MDHEN, CDR2 SYDVKM, per germline. CDR3 length: 11 residues. This CDR3 is CASSLSQPQHF. DNA of the CDR3: TGTGCCAGCAGTTTGAGCCAGCCCCAGCATTTT.

This clonotype was seen more than once but under ten times. This chain links TRBV7-6 with TRBJ1-5; D ambiguous. The CDR3 is 18 amino acids. From germline, CDR1 is SGHVS and CDR2 FNYEAQ. The V gene lost 5 bases and the J gene lost 0 bases, with 20 bases spanning the gap. The CDR3 loop is CASSRVEWALYSNQPQHF. DNA for the CDR3: TGTGCCAGCAGCAGAGTTGAGTGGGCACTCTATAGCAATCAGCCCCAGCATTTT.

V and J are TRBV20-1 and TRBJ2-6; D possibly corresponds to TRBD2 (6 bases). The length of the CDR3 is 16 residues. Germline CDR1 reads DFQATT; CDR2 reads SNEGSKA (reference sequence). Trimming left V 3 bases short and J 1 base short, with 13 bases between. Here the CDR3 DNA reads TGCAGTGCTAGTAGCGGACCGCCGTCTGGGGCCAACGTCCTGACTTTC. This translates into CSASSGPPSGANVLTF.

The chain couples TRBV20-1 to TRBJ1-1; TRBD1 agrees at 11 bases. Trimming cost V 1 base and J 10 bases; bases outside gene matches: 2. Germline V gene lookup returns CDR1 DFQATT and CDR2 SNEGSKA (reference sequence). CDR3 size: 12 residues. CDR3 DNA sequence: TGCAGTGCTAGAGCCGGGACAGGGGGAGCTTTCTTT. Amino acid sequence: CSARAGTGGAFF.

This clonotype appeared a few times. The chain employs TRBV19 and TRBJ1-5; D is undetermined. Germline V lookup: CDR1 LNHDA, CDR2 SQIVND (reference sequence). The CDR3 covers 15 residues. The V end was cut by 3 bases, the J end by 0 bases, with 9 bases between. The CDR3, as DNA: TGTGCCAGTAGTATTCGAAGGGCTAGCAATCAGCCCCAGCATTTT. This sequence encodes CASSIRRASNQPQHF.

This clonotype was seen a handful of times. The rearrangement joins TRBV7-6 to TRBJ1-6; D possibly corresponds to TRBD1 (5 bases). V dropped 1 base and J dropped 5 bases, with 15 bases sitting between them. The CDR3 covers 17 residues. The germline CDR1 and CDR2 sequences are SGHVS and FNYEAQ. In DNA form, the CDR3 reads TGTGCCAGCAGCTTAGATGGGGGTCCCAAGAATAATTCACCCCTCCACTTT. It yields the protein CASSLDGGPKNNSPLHF.

This clonotype was observed a handful of times. The rearrangement uses TRBV5-4 and TRBJ2-5, with a weak D call TRBD1 (6 bases). The ends were cut back, 2 bases at V and 5 bases at J, with 10 bases in the middle. Germline CDR1 is SGHNT and CDR2 is YYREEE (reference sequence). The CDR3 loop spans 13 amino acids. CDR3 DNA: TGTGCCAGCAGCTTACAGGGTGAGGAGACCCAGTACTTC. The encoded protein is CASSLQGEETQYF. Variable domain in full (rest from reference TRBV5-4 and TRBJ2-5): ETGVTQSPTHLIKTRGQQVTLRCSSQSGHNTVSWYQQALGQGPQFIFQYYREEENGRGNFPPRFSGLQFPNYSSELNVNALELDDSALYLCASSLQGEETQYFGPGTRLLVL.

This clonotype was detected only a few times. The rearrangement joins TRBV2 to TRBJ1-1, with TRBD1 matching over 7 bases. From germline, CDR1 is SNHLY and CDR2 FYNNEI. This CDR3 is built from 14 residues. With 5 bases clipped from V and 5 bases from J, the junction kept 8 bases outside the gene matches. CDR3 bases: TGTGCCAGCAGTACAGGGGACCTGACGACTGAAGCTTTCTTT. It encodes CASSTGDLTTEAFF.

The chain has TRBV7-2 and TRBJ2-7; D unresolved. Germline CDR1 and CDR2: SGHTA and FQGNSA. V was shortened by 5 bases and J by 7 bases, with 9 bases between the two germline ends. The CDR3 is 11 residues long. CDR3 in amino acids: CASSPGREQYF. In DNA, the CDR3 is TGTGCCAGCAGCCCCGGTAGGGAGCAGTACTTC.

Only one count was recorded for this clonotype. V is TRBV6-1 and J is TRBJ1-3, with D unclear. The germline V gene encodes CDR1 MNHNS and CDR2 SASEGT. This CDR3 has 14 amino acids. V shed 4 bases and J shed 4 bases, with 11 bases lying between them. For the CDR3, the DNA is TGTGCCAGCAGTGGCGGGCCAAGGGGAAACACCATATATTTT. Residues: CASSGGPRGNTIYF.

This clonotype was counted between two and nine times. The CDR3 loop is CSARDLGGNGYTF. The CDR3 nucleotides are TGCAGTGCTAGAGATTTGGGGGGCAATGGCTACACCTTC. J is TRBJ1-2 and V is TRBV20-1; maybe TRBD1 (6 bases). The V gene lost 0 bases and the J gene lost 6 bases, with 11 bases spanning the gap. Germline V lookup: CDR1 DFQATT, CDR2 SNEGSKA (reference sequence). The CDR3 length is 13 residues.

The CDR3 loop reads CASSPQGTGRTEAFF. CDR3 coding DNA: TGTGCCAGCAGCCCTCAAGGGACAGGGAGGACTGAAGCTTTCTTT. The chain combines TRBV6-2 or TRBV6-3 with TRBJ1-1; 9 bases fit TRBD1. The CDR3 extends over 15 amino acids. The V and J ends lost 6 bases and 5 bases, in that order; junction bases with no gene match: 10. The germline CDR1 and CDR2 sequences are MNHEY and SVGEGT.

The chain's CDR3 is CASSSWTSGIRETQYF. The CDR3 coding sequence is TGTGCCAGCAGCTCCTGGACTAGCGGTATCAGAGAGACCCAGTACTTC. The rearrangement uses TRBV7-2 and TRBJ2-5; the match to TRBD2 covers 10 bases. CDR1 and CDR2 (germline): SGHTA, FQGNSA. The V gene end was trimmed by 4 bases and the J gene end by 4 bases; junction bases not matched to a gene: 9. This CDR3 has 16 amino acids.

V is TRBV10-3 and J is TRBJ2-5; unclear D gene. CDR1 is ENHRY, CDR2 SYGVKD, per germline. Between the trimmed V and J ends, which lost 4 bases and 7 bases, there was a span of 13 bases. This CDR3 is 13 amino acids long. CDR3 in DNA: TGTGCCATCAGTGGGACCCTTATAGGGACCCAGTACTTC. Translated: CAISGTLIGTQYF.

This chain links TRBV7-9 with TRBJ1-5; D may be TRBD1 (5 bases). Germline CDR1 reads SEHNR; CDR2 reads FQNEAQ (reference sequence). V was pared by 1 base and J by 13 bases, with 14 bases between. The CDR3 consists of 13 residues. The CDR3 reads CASSLETVSQQHF. In DNA form, the CDR3 reads TGTGCCAGCAGCTTAGAGACAGTATCGCAACAGCATTTT.

The chain joins TRBV28 to TRBJ1-6, with a tentative D call TRBD1 (5 bases). Germline CDR1 is MDHEN and CDR2 is SYDVKM. The CDR3 is 14 amino acids. Trimming pared 3 bases from V and 12 bases from J, leaving 15 bases between. CDR3 nucleotides: TGTGCCAGCAGTTTTGGGACCCTCGGGGGACCCCTCCACTTT. It specifies CASSFGTLGGPLHF.

V gene TRBV7-9 combines with J gene TRBJ1-1; tentatively, D is TRBD1 (5 bases). V was shortened by 5 bases and J by 1 base, with 14 bases between the two germline ends. Germline V gene lookup returns CDR1 SEHNR and CDR2 FQNEAQ (reference sequence). This CDR3 comprises 15 residues. CDR3 sequence: CASSRGTRGNTEAFF. The DNA of the CDR3 is TGTGCCAGCAGCCGGGGGACTAGGGGGAACACTGAAGCTTTCTTT.

The chain carries TRBV20-1 and TRBJ2-2; 10 positions match TRBD1. The J segment lost 5 bases and the V segment lost 5 bases, leaving 5 bases of the junction unmatched. The CDR3 consists of 14 residues. Germline CDR1 and CDR2: DFQATT and SNEGSKA (reference sequence). The CDR3 bases are TGCAGTGCTGAGACAGGGGGCTTTACCGGGGAGCTGTTTTTT. As protein: CSAETGGFTGELFF.

The chain carries TRBV10-3 and TRBJ2-2; TRBD2 matches at 9 bases. Per germline, CDR1 ENHRY and CDR2 SYGVKD. With V trimmed by 10 bases and J by 0 bases, 6 bases remained unmatched. There are 15 residues in the CDR3. The CDR3 sequence: CATHGGGANTGELFF. In nucleotides, the CDR3 is TGTGCCACCCACGGCGGGGGGGCGAACACCGGGGAGCTGTTTTTT.

The rearrangement uses TRBV20-1 and TRBJ2-1; either TRBD1 or TRBD2 may fit D (5 bases each). The V gene's germline CDR1 is DFQATT and CDR2 SNEGSKA (reference sequence). Trimming stripped 5 bases from V and 9 bases from J, with 23 bases between. The CDR3 is 15 amino acids. Written as DNA, the CDR3 is TGCAGTGCTCCTTATTCGGGACCAGGTAAACTTGAGCAGTTCTTC. Its translation is CSAPYSGPGKLEQFF.

This chain links TRBV7-3 with TRBJ2-1; D is unresolved. Germline CDR1 is SGHTA and CDR2 is FQGTGA. Trimming shortened V by 2 bases and J by 7 bases, and 12 bases separated the two germline ends. The CDR3 is 14 amino acids. CDR3 sequence (DNA): TGTGCCAGCAGCTTAGGGGTGGCTAGAAATGAGCAGTTCTTC. Translation gives CASSLGVARNEQFF.

CDR3 sequence: CSAKTSGRAWNEQFF. CDR3 nucleotides: TGCAGTGCCAAGACTAGCGGGAGGGCCTGGAATGAGCAGTTCTTC. The chain employs TRBV20-1 and TRBJ2-1; 14 bases fit TRBD2. Germline V gene data show CDR1 as DFQATT and CDR2 as SNEGSKA (reference sequence). V was clipped by 6 bases and J by 7 bases; unmatched bases: 8. The CDR3 totals 15 residues.

The V gene is TRBV28, the J gene TRBJ2-7, with D possibly being TRBD2 (7 bases). V shed 1 base and J shed 4 bases, with 11 bases lying between them. The CDR3 extends over 14 amino acids. The germline V gene encodes CDR1 MDHEN and CDR2 SYDVKM. The CDR3 loop is CASSLLGGRYEQYF. DNA for the CDR3: TGTGCCAGCAGTTTATTGGGGGGGCGGTACGAGCAGTACTTC.